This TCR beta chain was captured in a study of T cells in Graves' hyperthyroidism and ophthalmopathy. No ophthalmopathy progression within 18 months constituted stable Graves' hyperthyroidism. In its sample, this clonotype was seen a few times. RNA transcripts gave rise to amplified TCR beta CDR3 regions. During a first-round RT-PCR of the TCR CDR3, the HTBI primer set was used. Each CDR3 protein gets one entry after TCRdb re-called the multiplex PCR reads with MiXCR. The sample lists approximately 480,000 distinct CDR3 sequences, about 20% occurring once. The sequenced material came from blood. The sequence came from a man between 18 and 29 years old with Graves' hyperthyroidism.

The chain's CDR3 is CASSVQGHQPQHF. The CDR3 DNA reads as TGTGCCAGCAGTGTACAGGGCCATCAGCCCCAGCATTTT. J is TRBJ1-5 and V is TRBV6-1; D perhaps matches TRBD1 (6 bases). This CDR3 has 13 residues. Germline-derived CDR1 and CDR2 are MNHNS and SASEGT. Trimming took 4 bases from V and 5 from J, leaving 9 bases between them.